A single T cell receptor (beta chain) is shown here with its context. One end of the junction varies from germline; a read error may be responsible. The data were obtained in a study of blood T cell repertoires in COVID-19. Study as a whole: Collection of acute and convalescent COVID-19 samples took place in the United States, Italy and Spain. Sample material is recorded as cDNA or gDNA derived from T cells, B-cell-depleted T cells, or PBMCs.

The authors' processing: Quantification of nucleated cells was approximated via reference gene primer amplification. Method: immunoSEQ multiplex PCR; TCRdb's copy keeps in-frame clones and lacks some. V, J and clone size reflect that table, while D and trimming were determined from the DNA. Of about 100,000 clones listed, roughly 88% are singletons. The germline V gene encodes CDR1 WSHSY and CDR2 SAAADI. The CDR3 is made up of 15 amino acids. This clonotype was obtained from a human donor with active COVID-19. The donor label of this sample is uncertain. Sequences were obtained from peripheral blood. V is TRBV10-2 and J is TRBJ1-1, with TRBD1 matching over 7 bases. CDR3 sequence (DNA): TGCGCCAGCAATGAGGGGGCAGCAACCTTCATTGAAGCTTTCTTT. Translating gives CASNEGAATFIEAFF.